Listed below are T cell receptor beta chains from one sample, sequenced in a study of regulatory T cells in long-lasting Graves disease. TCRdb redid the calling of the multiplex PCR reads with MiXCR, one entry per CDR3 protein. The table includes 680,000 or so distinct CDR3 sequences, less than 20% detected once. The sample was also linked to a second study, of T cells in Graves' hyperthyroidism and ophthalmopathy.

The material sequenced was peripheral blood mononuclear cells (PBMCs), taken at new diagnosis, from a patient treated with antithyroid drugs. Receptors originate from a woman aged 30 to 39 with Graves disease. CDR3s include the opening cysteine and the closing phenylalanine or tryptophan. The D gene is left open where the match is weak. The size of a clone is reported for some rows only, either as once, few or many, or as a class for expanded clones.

DNA: TGTGCCAGCAGTTCAACAGGGATCGGGGAGCTGTTTTTT
CDR3: CASSSTGIGELFF
J: TRBJ2-2
V: TRBV7-3
D: .
size: many

DNA: TGTGCCTGGAGTGAAGCGGTTAGCTATGGCTACACCTTC
CDR3: CAWSEAVSYGYTF
J: TRBJ1-2
V: TRBV30
D: .
size: many

DNA: TGTGCCAGCAGCCCATGGACAGGGTCGTACCAAGAGACCCAGTGCTTC
CDR3: CASSPWTGSYQETQCF
J: TRBJ2-1
V: TRBV7-2
D: TRBD1
size: few

DNA: TGTGCCAGCAGTTTACAGGACCCTTATGGCTACACCTTC
CDR3: CASSLQDPYGYTF
J: TRBJ1-2
V: TRBV27
D: .
size: few

DNA: TGTGCCAGCTCACCACCGTGGGAAGATACGCAGTATTTT
CDR3: CASSPPWEDTQYF
J: TRBJ2-3
V: TRBV18
D: .
size: few

DNA: TGTGCCAGCAGCTTAGCGTCGGGACGATCCTACAATGAGCAGTTCTTC
CDR3: CASSLASGRSYNEQFF
J: TRBJ2-1
V: TRBV7-2
D: .
size: many

DNA: TGTGCCAGCAAGAGAGAGTCCCTATACAATGAGCAGTTCTTC
CDR3: CASKRESLYNEQFF
J: TRBJ2-1
V: TRBV6-1
D: .
size: few

DNA: TGTGCCAGCTCACCTCGACTAGCGGCTACGCCGGGGTTTTCGAGCGAGCAGTACTTC
CDR3: CASSPRLAATPGFSSEQYF
J: TRBJ2-7
V: TRBV28
D: TRBD2
size: .

DNA: TGCAGTGCTAGAGATCCCAGTGGGCAGCCCCAGCATTTT
CDR3: CSARDPSGQPQHF
J: TRBJ1-5
V: TRBV20-1
D: .
size: many

DNA: TGTGCCAGCAGCTTGTCGTTTGGGGCGGCTTCGGATGGCTACACCTTC
CDR3: CASSLSFGAASDGYTF
J: TRBJ1-2
V: TRBV7-9
D: .
size: .

DNA: TGTGCCACCATGGGCACGCGTAATGAAAAACTGTTTTTT
CDR3: CATMGTRNEKLFF
J: TRBJ1-4
V: TRBV7-3
D: .
size: .

DNA: TGTGCCAGCTGGAGCAGGAAGCTGTTTTTT
CDR3: CASWSRKLFF
J: TRBJ2-2
V: TRBV5-8
D: .
size: few

DNA: TGTGCCAGCAGTTACTCGCATTCACCCCTCCACTTT
CDR3: CASSYSHSPLHF
J: TRBJ1-6
V: TRBV6-2/TRBV6-3
D: .
size: .

DNA: TGTGCCAGCAGAAGACCTATCCCACAAGAGACCCAGTACTTC
CDR3: CASRRPIPQETQYF
J: TRBJ2-5
V: TRBV2
D: .
size: many

DNA: TGTGCCAGCAGTTACCTGGGACAAAGGGACGGCTACACCTTC
CDR3: CASSYLGQRDGYTF
J: TRBJ1-2
V: TRBV6-5
D: .
size: .

DNA: TGCGCCAGCAGTGCAGGGGATTCCGGGGCCAACGTCCTGACTTTC
CDR3: CASSAGDSGANVLTF
J: TRBJ2-6
V: TRBV10-1
D: .
size: many

DNA: TGTGCCAGCAGGGGAGACTTTAACACCGGGGAGCTGTTTTTT
CDR3: CASRGDFNTGELFF
J: TRBJ2-2
V: TRBV28
D: .
size: .

DNA: TGTGCCAGCAGCTTTGGGGGTATCTCTGGAAACACCATATATTTT
CDR3: CASSFGGISGNTIYF
J: TRBJ1-3
V: TRBV7-2
D: .
size: few

DNA: TGTGCCAGCAGCGTAGCTTTAGCGGGAGGTAATGAGCAGTTCTTC
CDR3: CASSVALAGGNEQFF
J: TRBJ2-1
V: TRBV9
D: TRBD2
size: .

DNA: TGTGCCAGCAGTTTTGCTTCGTATGGCTACACCTTC
CDR3: CASSFASYGYTF
J: TRBJ1-2
V: TRBV28
D: .
size: many

DNA: TGTGCCAGCAGTTTTAGGACAGCTTACAATGAGCAGTTCTTC
CDR3: CASSFRTAYNEQFF
J: TRBJ2-1
V: TRBV27
D: .
size: many

DNA: TGTGCCAGCAGAGGTCCCGGAATGAACACTGAAGCTTTCTTT
CDR3: CASRGPGMNTEAFF
J: TRBJ1-1
V: TRBV4-2
D: .
size: .

DNA: TGTGCCAGCAGCGAATCGGGGCTCCGAGAGACCCAGTACTTC
CDR3: CASSESGLRETQYF
J: TRBJ2-5
V: TRBV6-1
D: .
size: few

DNA: .
CDR3: CSVGQGSF
J: TRBJ1-2
V: TRBV29-1
D: .
size: .

DNA: TGTGCCAGCAGTGAAGTTGGGACAGGTTTCCTGAAGTACTTC
CDR3: CASSEVGTGFLKYF
J: TRBJ2-7
V: TRBV2
D: TRBD1
size: many

DNA: TGTGCCAGCACAGGACGGGTGTCGTTCTACGAGCAGTACTTC
CDR3: CASTGRVSFYEQYF
J: TRBJ2-7
V: TRBV6-1
D: .
size: .

DNA: TGTGCCAGCAGCCTCACAGACAGCAACACCGGGGAGCTGTTTTTT
CDR3: CASSLTDSNTGELFF
J: TRBJ2-2
V: TRBV11-2
D: .
size: few

DNA: TGTGCCAGCAGTGAAAAAGCCGGGACAGGGATCTACGAGCAGTACTTC
CDR3: CASSEKAGTGIYEQYF
J: TRBJ2-7
V: TRBV25-1
D: TRBD1
size: few

DNA: TGCAGTGCTAGAGATGGCAAGCTCGGGGGCTACACCTTC
CDR3: CSARDGKLGGYTF
J: TRBJ1-2
V: TRBV20-1
D: .
size: .

DNA: TGTGCCAGCAGGGGGCAGCCCACAGATACGCAGTATTTT
CDR3: CASRGQPTDTQYF
J: TRBJ2-3
V: TRBV2
D: .
size: many

DNA: TGCGCCAGCAGCTTCAATGGCAATCAGCCCCAGCATTTT
CDR3: CASSFNGNQPQHF
J: TRBJ1-5
V: TRBV5-1
D: .
size: few

DNA: TGCAGCGTTACACAGGGGCCTACCAATCAGCCCCAGCATTTT
CDR3: CSVTQGPTNQPQHF
J: TRBJ1-5
V: TRBV29-1
D: TRBD1
size: many

DNA: TGTGCCAGCAGTTTACCCGGGCTGGATAATGAAAAACTGTTTTTT
CDR3: CASSLPGLDNEKLFF
J: TRBJ1-4
V: TRBV28
D: .
size: many

DNA: TGTGCCAAGGGGGGGGTGACCGGGGAGCTGTTTTTT
CDR3: CAKGGVTGELFF
J: TRBJ2-2
V: TRBV28
D: .
size: few

DNA: TGCGCCAGCAGCGGGGGACTAGCGGGAGGCTATGAGCAGTTCTTC
CDR3: CASSGGLAGGYEQFF
J: TRBJ2-1
V: TRBV5-1
D: TRBD2
size: .

DNA: TGTGCCAGTAGTCCCCGTAAGGACACGAGCCTCAATCAGCCCCAGCATTTT
CDR3: CASSPRKDTSLNQPQHF
J: TRBJ1-5
V: TRBV19
D: .
size: .

DNA: TGTGCCAGCAGTGAGCTGGGGGGGTCGAGTGTTGAGCAGTTCTTC
CDR3: CASSELGGSSVEQFF
J: TRBJ2-1
V: TRBV6-1
D: TRBD2
size: .

DNA: TGTGCCAGCACCACAGCCCGGTCCCTAAACTATGGCTACACCTTC
CDR3: CASTTARSLNYGYTF
J: TRBJ1-2
V: TRBV6-1
D: .
size: .

DNA: TGTGCCAGCAGTTCCCCTGCTAGGGGGCCCGAGCAGTACTTC
CDR3: CASSSPARGPEQYF
J: TRBJ2-7
V: TRBV28
D: TRBD1
size: many

DNA: TGTGCCAGCAGTGAAAGCGGGGGACCTCATCATCCCCAGCATTTT
CDR3: CASSESGGPHHPQHF
J: TRBJ1-5
V: TRBV6-1
D: .
size: .

DNA: TGTGCCAGCAGCTTATGGAGACAGGCCACAGATACGCAGTATTTT
CDR3: CASSLWRQATDTQYF
J: TRBJ2-3
V: TRBV7-9
D: .
size: .

DNA: TGTGCCAGCAACCATGGAGGGTTGGCAAACTATGGCTACACCTTC
CDR3: CASNHGGLANYGYTF
J: TRBJ1-2
V: TRBV6-1
D: .
size: many

DNA: TGTGCCAGCAGCCTTTACCGGGACAGGCAAGAGACCCAGTACTTC
CDR3: CASSLYRDRQETQYF
J: TRBJ2-5
V: TRBV3-1
D: TRBD1
size: many

DNA: TGTGCCAGAAGCAGGGACACCTACAATGAGCAGTTCTTC
CDR3: CARSRDTYNEQFF
J: TRBJ2-1
V: TRBV2
D: .
size: many

DNA: TGTGCCAGCAGGGGGAGATACGAGCAGTACTTC
CDR3: CASRGRYEQYF
J: TRBJ2-7
V: TRBV12-3/TRBV12-4
D: .
size: .

DNA: TGTGCCAGCAGTTCCTGGGCAGGGTTGAGCTCTGGGGCCAACGTCCTGACTTTC
CDR3: CASSSWAGLSSGANVLTF
J: TRBJ2-6
V: TRBV28
D: .
size: .